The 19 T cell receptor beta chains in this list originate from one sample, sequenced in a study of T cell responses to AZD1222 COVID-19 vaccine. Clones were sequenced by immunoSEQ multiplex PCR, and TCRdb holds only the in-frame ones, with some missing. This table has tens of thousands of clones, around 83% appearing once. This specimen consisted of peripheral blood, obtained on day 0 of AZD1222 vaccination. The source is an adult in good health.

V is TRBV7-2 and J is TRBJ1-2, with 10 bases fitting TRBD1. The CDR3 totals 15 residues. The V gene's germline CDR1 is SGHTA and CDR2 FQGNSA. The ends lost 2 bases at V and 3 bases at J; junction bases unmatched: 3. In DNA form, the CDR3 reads TGTGCCAGCAGCTTAAGGACAGGGGGTGACTATGGCTACACCTTC. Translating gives CASSLRTGGDYGYTF.

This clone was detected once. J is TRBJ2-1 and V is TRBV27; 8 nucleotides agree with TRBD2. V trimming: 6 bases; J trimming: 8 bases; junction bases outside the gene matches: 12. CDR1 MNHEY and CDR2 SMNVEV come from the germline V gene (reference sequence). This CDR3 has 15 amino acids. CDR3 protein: CASSLATGGRHEQFF. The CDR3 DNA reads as TGTGCCAGCAGCCTTGCAACGGGGGGGAGGCATGAGCAGTTCTTC.

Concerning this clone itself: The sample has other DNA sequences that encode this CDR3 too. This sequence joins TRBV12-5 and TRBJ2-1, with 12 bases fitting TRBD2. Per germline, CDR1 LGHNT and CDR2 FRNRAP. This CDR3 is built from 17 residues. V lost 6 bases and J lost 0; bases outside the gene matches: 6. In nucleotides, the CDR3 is TGTGCTAGTGGACCCGGACTAGCGGGGTCCTCCTACAATGAGCAGTTCTTC. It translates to CASGPGLAGSSYNEQFF.

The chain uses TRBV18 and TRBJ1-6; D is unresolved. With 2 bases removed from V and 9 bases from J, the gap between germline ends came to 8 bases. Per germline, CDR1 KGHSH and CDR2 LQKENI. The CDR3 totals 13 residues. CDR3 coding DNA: TGTGCCAGCTCACCAGGAACGGGTTCACCCCTCCACTTT. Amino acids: CASSPGTGSPLHF.

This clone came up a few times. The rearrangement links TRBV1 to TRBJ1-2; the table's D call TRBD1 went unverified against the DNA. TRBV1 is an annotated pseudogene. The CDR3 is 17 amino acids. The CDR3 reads CTSSQVARDRDVCGYTF. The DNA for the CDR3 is TGCACCAGCAGCCAAGTGGCCCGGGACAGGGATGTCTGTGGCTACACCTTC.

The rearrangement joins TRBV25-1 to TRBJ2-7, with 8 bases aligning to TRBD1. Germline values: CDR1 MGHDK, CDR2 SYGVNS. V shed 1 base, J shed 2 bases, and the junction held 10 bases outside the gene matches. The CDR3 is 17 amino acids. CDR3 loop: CASSEWAPGQEPYEQYF. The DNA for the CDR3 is TGTGCCAGCAGTGAATGGGCCCCGGGACAGGAACCCTACGAGCAGTACTTC.

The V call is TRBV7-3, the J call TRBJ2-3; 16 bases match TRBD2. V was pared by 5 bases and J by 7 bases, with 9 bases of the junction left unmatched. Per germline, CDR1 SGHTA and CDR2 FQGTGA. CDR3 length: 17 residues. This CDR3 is CASSRTGTSGGANTQYF. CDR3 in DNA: TGTGCCAGCAGCCGGACCGGGACTAGCGGGGGGGCAAATACGCAGTATTTT.

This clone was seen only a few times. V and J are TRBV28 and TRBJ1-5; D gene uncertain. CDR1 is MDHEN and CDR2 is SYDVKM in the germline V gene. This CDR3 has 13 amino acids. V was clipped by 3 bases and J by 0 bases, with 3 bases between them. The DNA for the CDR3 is TGTGCCAGCAGTTTCAGTAGCAATCAGCCCCAGCATTTT. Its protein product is CASSFSSNQPQHF.

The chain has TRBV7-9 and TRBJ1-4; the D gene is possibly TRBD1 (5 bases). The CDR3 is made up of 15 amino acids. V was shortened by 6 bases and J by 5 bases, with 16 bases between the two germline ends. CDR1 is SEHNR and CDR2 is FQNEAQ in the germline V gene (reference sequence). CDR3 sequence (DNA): TGTGCCAGCAGACGGAGTTTGGGGGAGAATGAAAAACTGTTTTTT. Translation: CASRRSLGENEKLFF. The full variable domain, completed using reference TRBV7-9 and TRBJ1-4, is DTGVSQNPRHKITKRGQNVTFRCDPISEHNRLYWYRQTLGQGPEFLTYFQNEAQLEKSRLLSDRFSAERPKGSFSTLEIQRTEQGDSAMYLCASRRSLGENEKLFFGSGTQLSVL.

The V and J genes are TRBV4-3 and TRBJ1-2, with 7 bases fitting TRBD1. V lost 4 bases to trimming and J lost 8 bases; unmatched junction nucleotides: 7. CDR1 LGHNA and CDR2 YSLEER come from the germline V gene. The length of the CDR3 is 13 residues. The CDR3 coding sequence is TGCGCCAGCAGCCTCGGTCGAGGGGGCGGCTACACCTTC. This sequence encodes CASSLGRGGGYTF.

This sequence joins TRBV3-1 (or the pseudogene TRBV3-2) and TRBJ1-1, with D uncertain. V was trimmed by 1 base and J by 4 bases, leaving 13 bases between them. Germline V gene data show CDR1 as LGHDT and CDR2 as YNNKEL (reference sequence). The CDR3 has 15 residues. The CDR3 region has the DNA TGTGCCAGCAGCCAAGGGCCGGGGTGGAGCACTGAAGCTTTCTTT. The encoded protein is CASSQGPGWSTEAFF.

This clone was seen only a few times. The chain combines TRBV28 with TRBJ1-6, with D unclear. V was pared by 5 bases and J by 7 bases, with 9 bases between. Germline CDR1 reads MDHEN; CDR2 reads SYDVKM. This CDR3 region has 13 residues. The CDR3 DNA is TGTGCCAGCAGTCCCAGTGGGAATTCACCCCTCCACTTT. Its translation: CASSPSGNSPLHF.

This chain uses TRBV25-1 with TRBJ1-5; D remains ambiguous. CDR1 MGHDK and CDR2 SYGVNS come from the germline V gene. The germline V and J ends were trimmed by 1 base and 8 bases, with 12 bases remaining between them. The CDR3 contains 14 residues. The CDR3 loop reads CASSEWIRVEPQHF. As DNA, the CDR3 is TGTGCCAGCAGTGAATGGATCCGGGTGGAGCCCCAGCATTTT.

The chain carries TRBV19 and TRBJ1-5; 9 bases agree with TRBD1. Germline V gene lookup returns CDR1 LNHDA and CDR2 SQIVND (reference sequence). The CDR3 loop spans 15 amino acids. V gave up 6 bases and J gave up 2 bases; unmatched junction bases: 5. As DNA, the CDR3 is TGTGCCAGTAGCCCGGACAGGGGACGCAATCAGCCCCAGCATTTT. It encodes CASSPDRGRNQPQHF. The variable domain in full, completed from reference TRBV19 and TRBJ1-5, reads DGGITQSPKYLFRKEGQNVTLSCEQNLNHDAMYWYRQDPGQGLRLIYYSQIVNDFQKGDIAEGYSVSREKKESFPLTVTSAQKNPTAFYLCASSPDRGRNQPQHFGDGTRLSIL.

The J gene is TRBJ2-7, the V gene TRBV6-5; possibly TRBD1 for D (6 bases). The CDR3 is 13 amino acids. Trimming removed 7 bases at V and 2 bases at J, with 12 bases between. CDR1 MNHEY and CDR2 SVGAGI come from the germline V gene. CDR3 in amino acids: CASTNRETYEQYF. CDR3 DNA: TGTGCCAGCACCAACAGGGAAACCTACGAGCAGTACTTC.

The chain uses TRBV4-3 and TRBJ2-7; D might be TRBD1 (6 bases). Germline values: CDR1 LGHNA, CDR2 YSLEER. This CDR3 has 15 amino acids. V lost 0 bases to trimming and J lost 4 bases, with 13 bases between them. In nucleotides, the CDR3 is TGCGCCAGCAGCCAAGATCAGAGAGGGGGATACGAGCAGTACTTC. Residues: CASSQDQRGGYEQYF.

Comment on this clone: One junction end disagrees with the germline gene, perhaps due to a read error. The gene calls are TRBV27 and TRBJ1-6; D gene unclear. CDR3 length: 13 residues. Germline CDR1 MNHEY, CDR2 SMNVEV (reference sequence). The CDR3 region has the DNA TGTGCCAGCAGTCCCCAGAGTAATTCGCCCCTCCACTTT. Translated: CASSPQSNSPLHF.

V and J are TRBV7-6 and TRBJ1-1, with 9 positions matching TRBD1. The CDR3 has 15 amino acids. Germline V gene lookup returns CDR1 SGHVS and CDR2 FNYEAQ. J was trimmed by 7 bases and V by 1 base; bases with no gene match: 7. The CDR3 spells CASSLGRDRVGEAFF. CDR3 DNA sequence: TGTGCCAGCAGCTTAGGGCGGGACAGGGTTGGTGAAGCTTTCTTT.

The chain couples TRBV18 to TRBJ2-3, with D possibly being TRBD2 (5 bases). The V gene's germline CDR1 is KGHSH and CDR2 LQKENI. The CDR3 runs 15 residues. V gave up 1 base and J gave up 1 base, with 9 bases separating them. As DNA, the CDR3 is TGTGCCAGCTCACCACGGAGCGGAGGCACAGATACGCAGTATTTT. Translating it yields CASSPRSGGTDTQYF. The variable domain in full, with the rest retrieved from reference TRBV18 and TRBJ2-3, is NAGVMQNPRHLVRRRGQEARLRCSPMKGHSHVYWYRQLPEEGLKFMVYLQKENIIDESGMPKERFSAEFPKEGPSILRIQQVVRGDSAAYFCASSPRSGGTDTQYFGPGTRLTVL.